The rows below give T cell receptor beta chains drawn from one sample of a study of blood T cell repertoires in COVID-19. Measured with immunoSEQ multiplex PCR; TCRdb has only the in-frame clones, and not every one. Here the sample spans around 260,000 clones, around four fifths being singletons. Specimen: PBMCs or T cells enriched from blood (not recorded which). The source of these receptors is a man aged 25-45 years with acute COVID-19. The CDR3 runs from the conserved cysteine through the conserved F or W. D genes are given only for firm matches. Clone size is shown for a subset of rows, as once, few, many or a class of expanded clone.

V gene	clone size	J gene	D gene	CDR3 protein	CDR3 DNA
TRBV28	few	TRBJ1-1	-	CASSLGQNTEAFF	TGTGCCAGCAGTTTAGGACAGAACACTGAAGCTTTCTTT
TRBV9	-	TRBJ1-5	TRBD1	CASSRQGGDQPQHF	TGTGCCAGCTCGAGACAGGGGGGCGATCAGCCCCAGCATTTT
TRBV4-1	once	TRBJ1-4	-	CASSQGLIGAFYEKLFF	TGCGCCAGCAGCCAAGGTTTGATTGGGGCTTTCTATGAAAAACTGTTTTTT
TRBV10-2	-	TRBJ1-1	TRBD1	CASRQTGQNTEAFF	TGCGCCAGCAGGCAGACAGGGCAGAACACTGAAGCTTTCTTT
TRBV6-5	-	TRBJ2-1	-	CASLAGANEQFF	TGTGCCAGCTTGGCAGGGGCCAATGAGCAGTTCTTC
TRBV2	-	TRBJ1-4	-	CASSESDEKLFF	TGTGCCAGCAGTGAAAGCGATGAAAAACTGTTTTTT
TRBV10-2	-	TRBJ2-2	-	CASSVLANTGELFF	TGCGCCAGCAGTGTACTAGCGAACACCGGGGAGCTGTTTTTT
TRBV14	many	TRBJ1-4	-	CASSLSSRGAGEKLFF	TGTGCCAGCAGCCTCTCTTCCAGGGGTGCAGGTGAAAAACTGTTTTTT
TRBV9	-	TRBJ1-5	-	CASSVDIRQPQHF	TGTGCCAGCAGCGTAGACATACGCCAGCCCCAGCATTTT
TRBV5-1	-	TRBJ2-1	TRBD2	CASSAGGARNEQFF	TGCGCCAGCAGCGCCGGGGGGGCGAGGAATGAGCAGTTCTTC
TRBV14	few	TRBJ1-4	TRBD1	CASSPRQGTGEKLFF	TGTGCCAGCAGCCCACGACAGGGAACGGGTGAAAAACTGTTTTTT
TRBV12-5	-	TRBJ1-3	-	CASGLDPENGNTIYF	TGTGCTAGTGGTTTGGACCCCGAGAATGGAAACACCATATATTTT
TRBV6-5	-	TRBJ1-1	TRBD1	CASSGQGGLNTEAFF	TGTGCCAGCAGCGGACAGGGGGGGCTGAACACTGAAGCTTTCTTT
TRBV14	-	TRBJ1-1	-	CASSQDRVVGTEAFF	TGTGCCAGCAGCCAAGATAGAGTAGTTGGCACTGAAGCTTTCTTT
TRBV2	-	TRBJ1-5	-	CASSDTGIDQPQHF	TGTGCCAGCAGTGATACAGGTATCGATCAGCCCCAGCATTTT
TRBV11-3	-	TRBJ1-2	-	CASSPRGNGYTF	TGTGCCAGCAGCCCGCGGGGGAATGGCTACACCTTC
TRBV30	-	TRBJ2-1	TRBD2	CAWGSGRATQEQFF	TGTGCCTGGGGTAGCGGGAGGGCCACTCAGGAGCAGTTCTTC
TRBV19	-	TRBJ1-1	TRBD1	CASSMYPGGNTEAFF	TGTGCCAGTAGTATGTATCCAGGGGGGAACACTGAAGCTTTCTTT
TRBV19	-	TRBJ2-2	TRBD1	CASSGGQGWTGELFF	TGTGCCAGTAGTGGAGGACAGGGATGGACCGGGGAGCTGTTTTTT
TRBV3-1/TRBV3-2	once	TRBJ2-2	-	CASSQLGYGELFF	TGTGCCAGCAGCCAACTCGGGTACGGGGAGCTGTTTTTT
TRBV11-3	-	TRBJ1-1	TRBD1	CASSSGQGVEAFF	TGTGCCAGCAGCTCTGGACAGGGAGTTGAAGCTTTCTTT
TRBV11-2	-	TRBJ2-6	TRBD2	CASSLGRLAGLAGANVLTF	TGTGCCAGCAGCTTAGGTCGGCTAGCGGGTTTAGCTGGGGCCAACGTCCTGACTTTC
TRBV30	-	TRBJ2-1	-	CAWSVSRSNEQFF	TGTGCCTGGAGTGTTAGTCGGTCGAATGAGCAGTTCTTC
TRBV9	-	TRBJ2-5	TRBD2	CASSRAGGLQETQYF	TGTGCCAGCAGTCGGGCGGGGGGCCTCCAAGAGACCCAGTACTTC
TRBV28	-	TRBJ2-1	-	CASSSTVKSYNEQFF	TGTGCCAGCAGTTCGACAGTGAAGTCCTACAATGAGCAGTTCTTC